This is a list of T cell receptor beta chains from one sample in a study of blood T cell repertoires in COVID-19. This table comes from immunoSEQ multiplex PCR, and its TCRdb copy is limited to in-frame clones, with some not included. Of approximately 270,000 clones in the sample, about 90% are singletons; the top ten hold about 4%. Sequencing was performed on PBMCs or T cells enriched from blood (not recorded which). Receptors originate from a woman in her 30s with acute COVID-19. Each CDR3 is given with its conserved first and last residue. D genes are given only for firm matches. Not all rows give a size; the values are once, few, many and, for expanded clones, a class.

>.|TRBV27|TRBJ2-2|TRBD2
CASRLAGGNTGELFF
TGTGCCAGCAGATTAGCGGGAGGTAACACCGGGGAGCTGTTTTTT
>.|TRBV7-2|TRBJ1-2|TRBD1
CASSPLTGNYGYTF
TGTGCCAGCAGCCCCCTGACAGGGAACTATGGCTACACCTTC
>.|TRBV5-1|TRBJ2-7|.
CASSGSSSYEQYF
TGCGCCAGCAGCGGTAGTAGCTCCTACGAGCAGTACTTC
>.|TRBV29-1|TRBJ2-7|.
CSVEVRAYEQYF
TGCAGCGTTGAAGTCCGAGCCTACGAGCAGTACTTC
>once|TRBV5-1|TRBJ2-7|TRBD1
CASSEGTGVYEQYF
TGCGCCAGCAGCGAAGGGACAGGGGTCTACGAGCAGTACTTC
>few|TRBV7-8|TRBJ2-3|.
CASSLEQYSTDTQYF
TGTGCCAGCAGCTTGGAACAGTATAGCACAGATACGCAGTATTTT
>.|TRBV15|TRBJ2-7|TRBD1
CATSGLGTGVRDEQYF
TGTGCCACCAGCGGATTAGGGACAGGGGTAAGGGACGAGCAGTACTTC
>.|TRBV28|TRBJ2-2|.
CASTYGQGGTGELFF
TGTGCCAGCACCTACGGCCAGGGAGGAACCGGGGAGCTGTTTTTT
>.|TRBV4-3|TRBJ2-7|TRBD1
CASSQATGFDEQYF
TGCGCCAGCAGCCAAGCGACAGGGTTCGACGAGCAGTACTTC
>.|TRBV25-1|TRBJ2-7|TRBD2
CASSEYTDSGRYEQYF
TGTGCCAGCAGTGAATATACAGATAGCGGGCGTTACGAGCAGTACTTC
>few|TRBV7-8|TRBJ2-7|.
CASSLAYGSSYEQYF
TGTGCCAGCAGCTTAGCTTATGGCAGCTCCTACGAGCAGTACTTC
>.|TRBV5-6|TRBJ1-5|.
CASSSYFSNQPQHF
TGTGCCAGCAGCTCCTACTTTAGCAATCAGCCCCAGCATTTT
>.|TRBV29-1|TRBJ2-5|.
CAGRGETQYF
TGCGCGGGGCGAGGAGAGACCCAGTACTTC
>.|TRBV4-1|TRBJ2-2|TRBD2
CASSQDTSGRGAGELFF
TGCGCCAGCAGCCAAGATACTAGCGGGAGGGGGGCCGGGGAGCTGTTTTTT
>.|TRBV28|TRBJ1-6|.
CASRLPNSPLHF
TGTGCCAGCAGACTACCGAATTCACCCCTCCACTTT
>.|TRBV28|TRBJ1-2|TRBD1
CASSWLGQGDYGYTF
TGTGCCAGCAGTTGGCTGGGACAGGGGGACTATGGCTACACCTTC
>.|TRBV27|TRBJ2-7|TRBD1
CASSLVGRDRGQYEQYF
TGTGCCAGCAGTTTGGTTGGTCGAGACAGGGGTCAATACGAGCAGTACTTC
>.|TRBV4-3|TRBJ2-2|.
CASSQAVSGPGELFF
TGCGCCAGCAGCCAAGCTGTATCAGGGCCCGGGGAGCTGTTTTTT
>.|TRBV5-1|TRBJ2-7|.
CASSLVVGSSYEQYF
TGCGCCAGCAGCTTGGTGGTGGGGAGCTCCTACGAGCAGTACTTC
>.|TRBV27|TRBJ1-2|.
CASSPGTSGDYGYTF
TGTGCCAGCAGTCCCGGGACGTCGGGGGACTATGGCTACACCTTC
>.|TRBV6-1|TRBJ2-7|.
CASSEAGSSLEQYF
TGTGCCAGCAGTGAGGCAGGTAGTTCCCTCGAGCAGTACTTC
>.|TRBV7-3|TRBJ2-1|.
CASSLRPGYNEQFF
TGTGCCAGCAGCTTAAGGCCGGGGTACAATGAGCAGTTCTTC
>.|TRBV14|TRBJ1-6|.
CASSQGETLNSPLHF
TGTGCCAGCAGCCAAGGGGAGACACTTAATTCACCCCTCCACTTT
>.|TRBV12-3/TRBV12-4|TRBJ1-2|.
CASSRSGVGYTF
TGTGCCAGCAGCCGATCAGGGGTGGGCTACACCTTC
>.|TRBV3-1/TRBV3-2|TRBJ2-2|.
CASSLITGELFF
TGTGCCAGCAGCCTAATCACCGGGGAGCTGTTTTTT
>.|TRBV30|TRBJ1-3|TRBD1
CAWSRTGGNTIYF
TGTGCCTGGAGCCGGACAGGGGGAAACACCATATATTTT
>.|TRBV13|TRBJ2-1|TRBD2
CASSLEDRLAGDLHEQFF
TGTGCCAGCAGCTTAGAAGACAGGCTAGCGGGAGATTTGCATGAGCAGTTCTTC
>.|TRBV27|TRBJ2-3|.
CASSLSPGLIQNIGTDTQYF
TGTGCCAGCAGTTTATCGCCCGGACTGATCCAAAACATAGGGACAGATACGCAGTATTTT
>.|TRBV28|TRBJ2-2|TRBD2
CASSFRLAGNTGELFF
TGTGCCAGCAGTTTTCGACTAGCGGGAAACACCGGGGAGCTGTTTTTT
>few|TRBV6-4|TRBJ2-3|.
CASSPSQGGDTQYF
TGTGCCAGCAGCCCCAGCCAGGGGGGAGATACGCAGTATTTT
>.|TRBV10-3|TRBJ2-1|TRBD2
CATLLAGGANEQFF
TGTGCCACCCTGCTAGCGGGAGGGGCGAATGAGCAGTTCTTC
>.|TRBV19|TRBJ2-2|.
CASSIRRGAEELFF
TGTGCCAGTAGTATTAGGCGGGGAGCGGAGGAGCTGTTTTTT
>.|TRBV2|TRBJ2-3|TRBD1
CASKGQGGADTQYF
TGTGCCAGCAAAGGACAGGGGGGGGCAGATACGCAGTATTTT
>.|TRBV27|TRBJ2-3|TRBD1
CASSLTGGVTDTQYF
TGTGCCAGCAGCCTAACAGGGGGCGTCACAGATACGCAGTATTTT
>.|TRBV13|TRBJ2-4|TRBD1
CASSEGTGGFKNIQYF
TGTGCCAGCAGCGAAGGGACAGGGGGCTTCAAAAACATTCAGTACTTC
>.|TRBV7-9|TRBJ1-5|.
CASSLTDSLNQPQHF
TGTGCCAGCAGCTTAACCGACAGTCTCAATCAGCCCCAGCATTTT
>few|TRBV29-1|TRBJ2-2|.
CSVDTREGNTGELFF
TGCAGCGTTGACACCCGAGAGGGGAACACCGGGGAGCTGTTTTTT
>once|TRBV19|TRBJ2-7|.
CASSIDGTSYEQYF
TGTGCCAGTAGTATAGATGGCACATCCTACGAGCAGTACTTC
>few|TRBV7-6|TRBJ2-7|TRBD2
CASSLSGGRFYEQYF
TGTGCCAGCAGCTTATCCGGCGGGAGGTTCTACGAGCAGTACTTC
>.|TRBV7-2|TRBJ1-2|TRBD1
CASSPDRGRGYTF
TGTGCCAGCAGCCCTGACAGGGGTCGAGGCTACACCTTC
>many|TRBV15|TRBJ1-2|TRBD1
CATSSHGQDAPYGYTF
TGTGCCACCAGCAGCCACGGACAGGATGCCCCCTATGGCTACACCTTC
>.|TRBV24-1|TRBJ1-2|TRBD1
CATSDGTVGSSYGYTF
TGTGCCACCAGTGATGGGACAGTTGGGTCTAGCTATGGCTACACCTTC
>.|TRBV4-1|TRBJ1-4|.
CASSHLEAARGYANEKLFF
TGCGCCAGCAGTCATTTAGAGGCCGCCAGGGGCTACGCTAATGAAAAACTGTTTTTT
>.|TRBV28|TRBJ1-5|.
CASSSRRGGNQPQHF
TGTGCCAGCAGTTCCCGCAGGGGTGGCAATCAGCCCCAGCATTTT
>.|TRBV3-1/TRBV3-2|TRBJ1-2|.
CASSHRTYDGYTF
TGTGCCAGCAGCCACAGGACATACGATGGCTACACCTTC
>.|TRBV27|TRBJ1-4|.
CASSLKQGTNEKLFF
TGTGCCAGCAGTTTAAAACAGGGAACTAATGAAAAACTGTTTTTT
>.|TRBV11-2|TRBJ2-1|TRBD1
CASSSVLGTGVINEQFF
TGTGCCAGCAGCTCTGTCCTCGGGACAGGGGTAATCAATGAGCAGTTCTTC
>.|TRBV3-1/TRBV3-2|TRBJ1-2|.
CASSNEGRGYTF
TGTGCCAGCAGCAACGAGGGTCGTGGCTACACCTTC
>.|TRBV18|TRBJ2-7|TRBD2
CASSPQPGLAENYEQYF
TGTGCCAGCTCACCACAACCGGGACTAGCGGAAAACTACGAGCAGTACTTC
>.|TRBV28|TRBJ1-6|TRBD1
CASSFFRTGGNSPLHF
TGTGCCAGCAGTTTTTTTCGGACAGGAGGTAATTCACCCCTCCACTTT